Presented here are 15 T cell receptor beta chains from one specimen sequenced in a study of blood T cell repertoires in COVID-19. Profiling relied on immunoSEQ multiplex PCR, and the TCRdb table lists in-frame clones only, not all of them. The sample has about 220,000 clones; roughly 84% are singletons. Sequencing was carried out using peripheral blood. These receptors were obtained from a woman aged 30 to 39 who had recovered from COVID-19.

This clone appeared a few times. The chain combines TRBV27 with TRBJ1-5; 9 bases line up with TRBD1. From germline, CDR1 is MNHEY and CDR2 SMNVEV (reference sequence). The V segment lost 6 bases and the J segment 4 bases; nucleotides outside the gene matches: 7. The CDR3 consists of 15 residues. The CDR3 nucleotides read TGTGCCAGCAGCACGGGACAGGGCGTTAATCAGCCCCAGCATTTT. Its translation: CASSTGQGVNQPQHF.

The V and J genes are TRBV7-9 and TRBJ2-2; D is undetermined. CDR1 and CDR2 from the germline V gene are SEHNR and FQNEAQ (reference sequence). V lost 5 bases to trimming and J lost 6 bases, with 7 bases between them. The CDR3 runs 12 residues. Here the CDR3 reads CASSLPPGELFF. As DNA, the CDR3 is TGTGCCAGCAGCCTCCCTCCCGGGGAGCTGTTTTTT.

As to this clone: The same CDR3 is also encoded by other DNA sequences in this sample. The V gene is TRBV2, the J gene TRBJ2-1, with D perhaps matching TRBD2 (5 bases). The germline CDR1 and CDR2 sequences are SNHLY and FYNNEI. The CDR3 is made up of 12 amino acids. V was clipped by 3 bases and J by 6 bases, with 6 bases between them. CDR3 sequence: CASSDRGNEQFF. The CDR3, as DNA: TGTGCCAGCAGTGACCGGGGCAATGAGCAGTTCTTC.

In DNA, the CDR3 is TGTGCCAGCAGGGGACCCCTGGGTAGCGGGAGTGGCGGCACCGGGGAGCTGTTTTTT. Encoded protein: CASRGPLGSGSGGTGELFF. The chain combines TRBV28 with TRBJ2-2; 9 positions agree with TRBD2. Germline V gives CDR1 MDHEN, CDR2 SYDVKM. The CDR3 extends over 19 amino acids. V was pared by 6 bases and J by 4 bases, with 18 bases of the junction left unmatched.

This chain connects TRBV27 to TRBJ2-7; 7 bases line up with TRBD1. Germline CDR1 and CDR2: MNHEY and SMNVEV (reference sequence). Losses at the gene ends were 3 bases for V and 3 bases for J; bases not matched to a gene: 11. The CDR3 has 16 residues. CDR3 DNA sequence: TGTGCCAGCAGTTTCTCGGGGACAGATAGTTACTACGAGCAGTACTTC. Translating gives CASSFSGTDSYYEQYF.

The chain uses TRBV30 and TRBJ1-5; the match to TRBD1 covers 7 bases. The CDR3 length is 13 residues. The J segment lost 4 bases and the V segment lost 5 bases, leaving 5 bases of the junction unmatched. Germline CDR1 and CDR2: GTSNPN and SVGIG (reference sequence). CDR3 sequence (DNA): TGTGCCTGGGCGACAGGGATGAATCAGCCCCAGCATTTT. Translation: CAWATGMNQPQHF.

This chain uses TRBV24-1 with TRBJ2-1, with 8 bases matching TRBD2. J gave up 0 bases and V 4 bases, and 10 bases lay outside the gene matches. Germline V CDR1 and CDR2: KGHDR, SFDVKD. The CDR3 runs 18 residues. The CDR3: CATSDPGIAGSSYNEQFF. CDR3 DNA: TGTGCCACCAGTGACCCCGGGATAGCGGGATCCTCCTACAATGAGCAGTTCTTC.

V and J are TRBV6-5 and TRBJ1-6; D is possibly TRBD1 (5 bases). Trimming removed 6 bases at V and 5 bases at J, with 14 bases between. CDR1 is MNHEY, CDR2 SVGAGI, per germline. The CDR3 is 15 amino acids. The CDR3 sequence: CASSYLRQNNSPLHF. CDR3 in DNA: TGTGCCAGCAGCTACCTCCGACAGAATAATTCACCCCTCCACTTT.

The chain is built from TRBV29-1 and TRBJ1-4, with TRBD1 matching 7 bases. The CDR3 sequence is 15 residues long. After removal of 3 bases from V and 3 bases from J, the junction contained 7 bases not matched to a gene. Germline lookup yields CDR1 SQVTM and CDR2 ANQGSEA. In DNA form, the CDR3 reads TGCAGCGTTGATCTTTTCGGACAGGCTAATGAAAAACTGTTTTTT. This translates into CSVDLFGQANEKLFF.

This clone was detected only once. The DNA of the CDR3 is TGTGCCAGCAGTCTCCGGGACAGGGAAGGTCAGCCCCAGCATTTT. As protein: CASSLRDREGQPQHF. This chain connects TRBV6-5 to TRBJ1-5; the match to TRBD1 covers 9 bases. J was trimmed by 6 bases and V by 5 bases; bases with no gene match: 8. CDR3 length: 15 residues. In germline, CDR1 is MNHEY, CDR2 SVGAGI.

V and J are TRBV5-1 and TRBJ2-5, with D possibly matching TRBD2 (6 bases). Germline lookup yields CDR1 SGHRS and CDR2 YFSETQ. V gave up 2 bases and J gave up 1 base, with 12 bases separating them. This CDR3 spans 15 amino acids. In DNA, the CDR3 is TGCGCCAGCAGCTTAATTGCGGGGTTCCAAGAGACCCAGTACTTC. It translates to CASSLIAGFQETQYF.

The chain uses TRBV28 and TRBJ1-2; 11 nucleotides agree with TRBD1. The J segment lost 4 bases and the V segment lost 3 bases, leaving 1 base of the junction unmatched. The germline CDR1 and CDR2 sequences are MDHEN and SYDVKM. This CDR3 is 14 amino acids long. The CDR3 DNA reads TGTGCCAGCAGTTTCGGGACAGGGGGCTATGGCTACACCTTC. This encodes CASSFGTGGYGYTF.

The chain joins TRBV5-4 to TRBJ2-7; 9 bases match TRBD2. This CDR3 is built from 16 residues. Trimming cost V 2 bases and J 3 bases; bases outside gene matches: 9. Germline CDR1 and CDR2: SGHNT and YYREEE (reference sequence). CDR3 in amino acids: CASSFIPSSGIYEQYF. CDR3 DNA sequence: TGTGCCAGCAGCTTTATCCCCTCTAGCGGGATCTACGAGCAGTACTTC.

This sequence joins TRBV28 and TRBJ2-2, with D unclear. Germline V gene data show CDR1 as MDHEN and CDR2 as SYDVKM. CDR3 length equals 14 residues. V lost 9 bases and J 5 bases, leaving 16 bases between the germline ends. The CDR3 sequence: CASLSFASTGELFF. The DNA of the CDR3 is TGTGCCAGTCTGTCTTTCGCGTCGACCGGGGAGCTGTTTTTT.

This clone was recorded only once. V is TRBV12-5 and J is TRBJ2-5; 10 bases align to TRBD2. The J segment lost 4 bases and the V segment lost 6 bases, leaving 8 bases of the junction unmatched. Germline V gives CDR1 LGHNT, CDR2 FRNRAP. The CDR3 covers 15 residues. The CDR3 region has the DNA TGTGCTAGTGGCTACGACCTAGCGGGAGCAGAGACCCAGTACTTC. The encoded protein is CASGYDLAGAETQYF.